Following are 25 T cell receptor beta chains from one sample sequenced in a study of regulatory T cells in long-lasting Graves disease. The time point is: newly diagnosed GD, antithyroid drugs for less than 3 months. PBMCs provided the RNA from which the TCR library was made. Investigators prepared the TCR beta libraries by applying iRepertoire HTBI primers and Arm-PCR of CDR3 regions. TCRdb reprocessed the multiplex PCR reads via MiXCR and lists one record per CDR3 protein. The sample shows around 500,000 distinct CDR3 sequences, 9.5% to 15% of them seen only once. These same data were also listed under a study on T cells in Graves' hyperthyroidism and ophthalmopathy.

This specimen was peripheral blood mononuclear cells (PBMCs), taken at new diagnosis, from a patient treated with antithyroid drugs. These receptors originate from a woman aged 25-40 years with Graves disease.

The gene calls are TRBV19 and TRBJ1-2; D is undetermined. This CDR3 spans 13 amino acids. V was trimmed by 1 base and J by 4 bases, leaving 7 bases between them. Germline CDR1 and CDR2: LNHDA and SQIVND (reference sequence). CDR3 bases: TGTGCCAGTAGTATAGGGGTAGCCTATGGCTACACCTTC. Protein: CASSIGVAYGYTF.

This clonotype was detected ten times or more. The rearrangement uses TRBV27 and TRBJ1-6; 7 bases are shared with TRBD1. Germline V CDR1 and CDR2: MNHEY, SMNVEV (reference sequence). The V segment lost 4 bases and the J segment 0 bases; nucleotides outside the gene matches: 15. The length of the CDR3 is 20 residues. CDR3 sequence: CASSSYRQGLLRSYNSPLHF. The CDR3 coding sequence is TGTGCCAGCAGTTCATATCGACAGGGCCTCCTTCGCTCCTATAATTCACCCCTCCACTTT.

This clonotype was observed a handful of times. The J gene is TRBJ2-1, the V gene TRBV15; D is ambiguous. V was trimmed by 2 bases and J by 9 bases, leaving 11 bases between them. Germline CDR1 is LNHNV and CDR2 is YYDKDF (reference sequence). The CDR3 runs 13 residues. The CDR3 DNA reads TGTGCCACCAGCAGAAAGAGCGCGGCTGAGCAGTTCTTC. Amino acid sequence: CATSRKSAAEQFF.

This clonotype has ten or more counts. The V call is TRBV19, the J call TRBJ2-1; D gene unclear. Trimming took off 5 bases at V and 0 bases at J, with 11 bases between the two ends. Germline V gene data show CDR1 as LNHDA and CDR2 as SQIVND (reference sequence). This CDR3 is 15 amino acids long. DNA of the CDR3: TGTGCCAGTAGTTTGACGACGGGCTCCTACAATGAGCAGTTCTTC. It is translated as CASSLTTGSYNEQFF.

This clonotype was counted at least ten times. The chain is built from TRBV19 and TRBJ2-2, with TRBD2 matching 7 bases. J gave up 4 bases and V 2 bases, and 4 bases lay outside the gene matches. From germline, CDR1 is LNHDA and CDR2 SQIVND (reference sequence). CDR3 size: 15 residues. The CDR3 region has the DNA TGTGCCAGTAGTATAACTCCGGGGGGCACCGGGGAGCTGTTTTTT. Amino acids: CASSITPGGTGELFF.

The J gene is TRBJ2-3, the V gene TRBV19; D is unresolved. Gene TRBJ2-5 matches the end of the DNA better, so the J call may be wrong. The CDR3 has 15 amino acids. Germline-derived CDR1 and CDR2 are LNHDA and SQIVND (reference sequence). CDR3 nucleotide sequence: TGTGCCAGTAGGACGACCGGCTTTAGTTCAGAGACCCAGTACTTC. Translating gives CASRTTGFSSETQYF.

As to this clonotype: One base away lies a much larger clone, so this may be a sequencing read error. The chain links TRBV6-2 or TRBV6-3 to TRBJ1-3; D call uncertain. The CDR3 contains 13 residues. Looked up from germline, CDR1 is MNHEY and CDR2 is SVGEGT. Trimming shortened V by 6 bases and J by 0 bases, and 6 bases separated the two germline ends. The CDR3 region is CASRENSGNTIYF. CDR3 sequence (DNA): TGTGCCAGCAGAGAAAACTCTGGAAACACCATATATTTT.

This clonotype turned up a few times. The chain joins TRBV6-1 to TRBJ2-7; D is perhaps TRBD1 (5 bases). CDR1 is MNHNS and CDR2 is SASEGT in the germline V gene. The CDR3 length is 15 residues. The germline V and J ends were trimmed by 5 bases and 2 bases, with 16 bases remaining between them. In nucleotides, the CDR3 is TGTGCCAGCAGTCCCCAGGGAAGAATGACCTACGAGCAGTACTTC. Translating it yields CASSPQGRMTYEQYF.

This clonotype was counted at least ten times. The chain links TRBV9 to TRBJ2-7; TRBD2 might be the D (6 bases). In germline, CDR1 is SGDLS, CDR2 YYNGEE. The CDR3 sequence is 15 residues long. Trimming shortened V by 4 bases and J by 2 bases, and 16 bases separated the two germline ends. The CDR3 loop reads CASSPTNGGPYEQYF. The CDR3 nucleotides read TGTGCCAGCAGCCCCACCAACGGAGGGCCCTACGAGCAGTACTTC.

This clonotype was detected many times. The V gene is TRBV19, the J gene TRBJ1-5; tentative D call: TRBD1 (6 bases). The CDR3 is made up of 15 amino acids. CDR1 is LNHDA, CDR2 SQIVND, per germline (reference sequence). The germline V and J ends were trimmed by 5 bases and 0 bases, with 11 bases remaining between them. The CDR3 reads CASSSDRISNQPQHF. DNA of the CDR3: TGTGCCAGTAGTTCGGACAGAATTAGCAATCAGCCCCAGCATTTT.

CDR3 DNA sequence: TGTGCCAGCAGTTTTAGCGGGAGCCTCTCCAGTGAGCAGTTCTTC. It yields the protein CASSFSGSLSSEQFF. This chain links TRBV2 with TRBJ2-1; 9 nucleotides align to TRBD2. The CDR3 has 15 residues. The germline V gene has CDR1 SNHLY and CDR2 FYNNEI. With V trimmed by 5 bases and J by 9 bases, 11 bases remained unmatched.

This clonotype was recorded at least ten times. The chain couples TRBV18 to TRBJ2-3; no reliable D call. The CDR3 is 15 amino acids. Looked up from germline, CDR1 is KGHSH and CDR2 is LQKENI. V was trimmed by 6 bases and J by 1 base, leaving 14 bases between them. The CDR3 loop is CASSPDFVRTDTQYF. Written as DNA, the CDR3 is TGTGCCAGCTCCCCCGACTTCGTTCGCACAGATACGCAGTATTTT.

The chain combines TRBV7-2 with TRBJ2-2; 9 positions agree with TRBD1. The CDR3 covers 16 residues. V was pared by 9 bases and J by 7 bases, with 15 bases of the junction left unmatched. Germline values: CDR1 SGHTA, CDR2 FQGNSA. The CDR3 nucleotides are TGTGCCAGAGCCGAACCGGGACAGGGCGGAGTCGGGGAGCTGTTTTTT. This encodes CARAEPGQGGVGELFF.

The table lists this clonotype with many counts. The V gene is TRBV11-3, the J gene TRBJ1-2; 7 bases are shared with TRBD1. The ends lost 3 bases at V and 7 bases at J; junction bases unmatched: 5. This CDR3 region has 13 residues. Germline V gene data show CDR1 as SGHNT and CDR2 as YENEEA. The CDR3 bases are TGTGCCAGCAGCTTGAAAACAGGGGTTGGCTACACCTTC. As protein: CASSLKTGVGYTF.

This clonotype was counted ten times or more. The rearrangement joins TRBV2 to TRBJ2-1; no clear D gene. V was trimmed by 10 bases and J by 2 bases, leaving 18 bases between them. CDR1 is SNHLY and CDR2 is FYNNEI in the germline V gene. The CDR3 runs 15 residues. CDR3 DNA sequence: TGTGCCACCTCGTCGTGGAATATGGCCTACAATGAGCAGTTCTTC. Translated, it gives CATSSWNMAYNEQFF.

This clonotype appeared many times. The rearrangement uses TRBV18 and TRBJ2-1; D unclear. The CDR3 spans 16 residues. Germline V gives CDR1 KGHSH, CDR2 LQKENI. The V and J ends lost 0 bases and 8 bases respectively, with 17 bases between them. CDR3 DNA: TGTGCCAGCTCACCACCGTCAAAACCCGGTGGGGATGAGCAGTTCTTC. This translates into CASSPPSKPGGDEQFF. Combining the CDR3 with reference TRBV18 and TRBJ2-1 gives the whole variable domain NAGVMQNPRHLVRRRGQEARLRCSPMKGHSHVYWYRQLPEEGLKFMVYLQKENIIDESGMPKERFSAEFPKEGPSILRIQQVVRGDSAAYFCASSPPSKPGGDEQFFGPGTRLTVL.

The CDR3, as DNA: TGTGCCAGCAGTGAACGCTGGGTAGCAGAGACCCAGTACTTC. It codes for CASSERWVAETQYF. The gene calls are TRBV6-1 and TRBJ2-5; D gene ambiguous. Trimming removed 2 bases from V and 4 bases from J, with 11 bases in between. Germline V gene sequence: CDR1 MNHNS, CDR2 SASEGT. This CDR3 region has 14 residues.

This clonotype was observed many times. The gene calls are TRBV5-5 and TRBJ2-7; the match to TRBD2 covers 9 bases. This CDR3 has 15 amino acids. Losses at the gene ends were 1 base for V and 7 bases for J; bases not matched to a gene: 9. Looked up from germline, CDR1 is SGHKS and CDR2 is YYEKEE (reference sequence). CDR3 residues: CASSLRIAGVGEQYF. The CDR3 DNA reads as TGTGCCAGCAGCTTGCGTATAGCGGGAGTGGGTGAGCAGTACTTC.

This clonotype was picked up many times. The CDR3 spells CASSQDPSYGYTF. The CDR3 coding sequence is TGTGCCAGCAGCCAAGATCCATCCTATGGCTACACCTTC. The chain carries TRBV14 and TRBJ1-2; unclear D gene. The CDR3 extends over 13 amino acids. Trimming took off 0 bases at V and 4 bases at J, with 6 bases between the two ends. CDR1 SGHDN and CDR2 FVKESK come from the germline V gene.

This clonotype was seen many times. The V call is TRBV6-1, the J call TRBJ1-6; the D gene is possibly TRBD1 (6 bases). There are 15 residues in the CDR3. Germline lookup yields CDR1 MNHNS and CDR2 SASEGT. V was shortened by 6 bases and J by 9 bases, with 18 bases between the two germline ends. CDR3 sequence (DNA): TGTGCCAGCAGCCACAGAGGGACATTATTTTCACCCCTCCACTTT. The encoded protein is CASSHRGTLFSPLHF.

This clonotype was observed many times. V and J are TRBV7-2 and TRBJ1-6; 7 nucleotides match TRBD1. Germline lookup yields CDR1 SGHTA and CDR2 FQGNSA. The CDR3 has 14 amino acids. V gave up 5 bases and J gave up 6 bases; unmatched junction bases: 4. The CDR3 coding sequence is TGTGCCAGCAGCCCGGACAGGACTAATTCACCCCTCCACTTT. It yields the protein CASSPDRTNSPLHF.

V usage is TRBV4-3 and J usage is TRBJ2-2, with D uncertain. Looked up from germline, CDR1 is LGHNA and CDR2 is YSLEER. The length of the CDR3 is 16 residues. V lost 2 bases and J lost 0, with 10 bases in between. The CDR3 region is CASSQPPPSNTGELFF. For the CDR3, the DNA is TGCGCCAGCAGCCAACCTCCACCCTCGAACACCGGGGAGCTGTTTTTT.

This clonotype occurred a few times. V and J are TRBV12-3 or TRBV12-4 and TRBJ2-2; the D is unclear. The CDR3 length is 15 residues. V lost 1 base to trimming and J lost 1 base, with 7 bases between them. The CDR3 is CASSLDGLNTGELFF. The CDR3 region has the DNA TGTGCCAGCAGTTTAGACGGCCTGAACACCGGGGAGCTGTTTTTT.

This clonotype was seen a few times. CDR3 loop: CASSYSRGQLIDNEQFF. The DNA for the CDR3 is TGTGCCAGCAGTTACTCTCGGGGACAGCTTATCGACAATGAGCAGTTCTTC. This sequence joins TRBV6-2 or TRBV6-3 and TRBJ2-1, with 7 bases fitting TRBD1. The CDR3 has 17 amino acids. Germline V gives CDR1 MNHEY, CDR2 SVGEGT. V was clipped by 0 bases and J by 5 bases; unmatched bases: 10.

This clonotype occurred many times. The chain couples TRBV13 to TRBJ2-6; D is unresolved. Germline CDR1 and CDR2: PRHDT and FYEKMQ (reference sequence). This CDR3 spans 13 amino acids. The ends were cut back, 2 bases at V and 2 bases at J, with 1 base in the middle. The CDR3 here is CASSLTGANVLTF. CDR3 nucleotide sequence: TGTGCCAGCAGCTTAACTGGGGCCAACGTCCTGACTTTC.